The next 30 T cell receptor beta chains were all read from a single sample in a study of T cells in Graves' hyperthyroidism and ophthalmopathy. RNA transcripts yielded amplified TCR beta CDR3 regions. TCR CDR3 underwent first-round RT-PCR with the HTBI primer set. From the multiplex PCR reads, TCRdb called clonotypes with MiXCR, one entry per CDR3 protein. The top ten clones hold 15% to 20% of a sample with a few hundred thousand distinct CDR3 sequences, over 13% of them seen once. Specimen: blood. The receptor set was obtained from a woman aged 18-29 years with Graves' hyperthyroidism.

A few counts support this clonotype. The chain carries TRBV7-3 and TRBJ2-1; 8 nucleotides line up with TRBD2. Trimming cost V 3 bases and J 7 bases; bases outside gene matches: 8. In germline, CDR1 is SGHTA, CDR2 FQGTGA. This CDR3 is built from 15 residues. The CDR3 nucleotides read TGTGCCAGCAGCTTCCCCTTAGCGGGAAAGAATGAGCAGTTCTTC. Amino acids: CASSFPLAGKNEQFF. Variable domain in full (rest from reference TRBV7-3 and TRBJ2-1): GAGVSQTPSNKVTEKGKYVELRCDPISGHTALYWYRQSLGQGPEFLIYFQGTGAADDSGLPNDRFFAVRPEGSVSTLKIQRTERGDSAVYLCASSFPLAGKNEQFFGPGTRLTVL.

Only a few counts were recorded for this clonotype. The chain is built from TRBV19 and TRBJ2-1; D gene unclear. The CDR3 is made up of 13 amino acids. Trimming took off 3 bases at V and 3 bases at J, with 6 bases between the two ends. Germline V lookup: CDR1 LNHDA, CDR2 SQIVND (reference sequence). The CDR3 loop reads CASSISDYNEQFF. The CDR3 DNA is TGTGCCAGTAGTATCAGCGACTACAATGAGCAGTTCTTC. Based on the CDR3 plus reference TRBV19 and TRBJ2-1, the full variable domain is DGGITQSPKYLFRKEGQNVTLSCEQNLNHDAMYWYRQDPGQGLRLIYYSQIVNDFQKGDIAEGYSVSREKKESFPLTVTSAQKNPTAFYLCASSISDYNEQFFGPGTRLTVL.

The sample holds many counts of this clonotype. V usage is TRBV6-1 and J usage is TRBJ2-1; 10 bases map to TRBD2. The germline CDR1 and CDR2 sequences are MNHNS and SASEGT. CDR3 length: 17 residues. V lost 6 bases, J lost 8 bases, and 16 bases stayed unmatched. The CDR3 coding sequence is TGTGCCAGCAGGGCCCCGGGAAGCGGGAGGGCCAGCGATGAGCAGTTCTTC. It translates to CASRAPGSGRASDEQFF.

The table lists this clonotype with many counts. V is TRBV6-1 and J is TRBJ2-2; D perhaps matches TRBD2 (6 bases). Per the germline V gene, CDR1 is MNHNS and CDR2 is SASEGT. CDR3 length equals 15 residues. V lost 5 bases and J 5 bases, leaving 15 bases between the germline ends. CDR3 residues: CASSKQGLSTGELFF. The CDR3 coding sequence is TGTGCCAGCAGTAAGCAGGGACTGTCGACCGGGGAGCTGTTTTTT.

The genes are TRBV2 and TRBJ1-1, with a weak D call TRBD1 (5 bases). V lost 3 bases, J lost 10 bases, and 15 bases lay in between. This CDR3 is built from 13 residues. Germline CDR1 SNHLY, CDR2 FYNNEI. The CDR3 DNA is TGTGCCAGCAGTGACAGAGGGGCGAGTGGAGCTTTCTTT. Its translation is CASSDRGASGAFF.

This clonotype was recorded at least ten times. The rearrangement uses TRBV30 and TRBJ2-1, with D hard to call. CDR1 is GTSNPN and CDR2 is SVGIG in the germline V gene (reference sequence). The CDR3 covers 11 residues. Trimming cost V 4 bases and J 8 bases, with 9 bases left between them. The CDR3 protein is CAWTGMDEQFF. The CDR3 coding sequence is TGTGCCTGGACTGGAATGGATGAGCAGTTCTTC. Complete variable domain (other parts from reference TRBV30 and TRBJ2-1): SQTIHQWPATLVQPVGSPLSLECTVEGTSNPNLYWYRQAAGRGLQLLFYSVGIGQISSEVPQNLSASRPQDRQFILSSKKLLLSDSGFYLCAWTGMDEQFFGPGTRLTVL.

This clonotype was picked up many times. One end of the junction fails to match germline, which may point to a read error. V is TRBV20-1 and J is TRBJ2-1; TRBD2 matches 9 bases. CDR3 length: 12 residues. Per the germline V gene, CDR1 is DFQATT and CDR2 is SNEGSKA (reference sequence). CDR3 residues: CSAGTSYYEQFF. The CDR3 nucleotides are TGCAGTGCGGGGACTAGCTACTATGAGCAGTTCTTC.

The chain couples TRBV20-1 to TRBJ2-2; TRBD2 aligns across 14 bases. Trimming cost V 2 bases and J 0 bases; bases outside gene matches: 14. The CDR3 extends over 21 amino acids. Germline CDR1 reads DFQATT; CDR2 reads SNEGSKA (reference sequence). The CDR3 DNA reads TGCAGTGCTAGACAGGTCACTACGGGACTAGCGGGAGCGACGAACACCGGGGAGCTGTTTTTT. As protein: CSARQVTTGLAGATNTGELFF.

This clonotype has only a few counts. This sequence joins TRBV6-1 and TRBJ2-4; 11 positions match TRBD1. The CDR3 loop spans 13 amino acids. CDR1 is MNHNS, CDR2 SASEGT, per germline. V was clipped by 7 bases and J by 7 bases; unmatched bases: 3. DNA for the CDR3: TGTGCCAGCACCGGACAGGGGGCCAACATTCAGTACTTC. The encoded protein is CASTGQGANIQYF.

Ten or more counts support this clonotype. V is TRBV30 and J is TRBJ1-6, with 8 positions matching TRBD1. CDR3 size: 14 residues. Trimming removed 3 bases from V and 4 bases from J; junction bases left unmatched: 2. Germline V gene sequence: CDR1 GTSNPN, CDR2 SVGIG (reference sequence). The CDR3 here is CAWRRQGYNSPLHF. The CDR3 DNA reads TGTGCCTGGAGACGACAGGGGTATAATTCACCCCTCCACTTT.

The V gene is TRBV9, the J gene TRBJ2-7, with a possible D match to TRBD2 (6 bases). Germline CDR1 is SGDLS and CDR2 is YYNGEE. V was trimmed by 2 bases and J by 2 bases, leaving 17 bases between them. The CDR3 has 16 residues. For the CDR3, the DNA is TGTGCCAGCAGCGTTACCCCCGGGACTTCAACCTACGAGCAGTACTTC. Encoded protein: CASSVTPGTSTYEQYF.

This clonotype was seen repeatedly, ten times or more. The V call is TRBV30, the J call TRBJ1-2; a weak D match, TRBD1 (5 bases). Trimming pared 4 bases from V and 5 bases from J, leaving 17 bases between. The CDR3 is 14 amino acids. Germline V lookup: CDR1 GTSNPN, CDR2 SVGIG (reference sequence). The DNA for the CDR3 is TGTGCCTGGACACCGACAGTCAACTATTATGGCTACACCTTC. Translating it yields CAWTPTVNYYGYTF.

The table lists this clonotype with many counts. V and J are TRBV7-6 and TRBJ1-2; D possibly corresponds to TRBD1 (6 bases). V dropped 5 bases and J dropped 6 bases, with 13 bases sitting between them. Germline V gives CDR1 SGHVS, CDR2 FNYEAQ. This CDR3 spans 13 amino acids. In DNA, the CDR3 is TGTGCCAGCAGCACCGAAGGGGGGAATGGCTACACCTTC. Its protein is CASSTEGGNGYTF.

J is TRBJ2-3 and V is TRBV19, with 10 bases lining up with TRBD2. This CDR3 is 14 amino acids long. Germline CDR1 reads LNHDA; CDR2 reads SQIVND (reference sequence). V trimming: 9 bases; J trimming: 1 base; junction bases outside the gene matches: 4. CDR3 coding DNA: TGTGCCAGACTAGCGGGGATGGGCACAGATACGCAGTATTTT. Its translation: CARLAGMGTDTQYF.

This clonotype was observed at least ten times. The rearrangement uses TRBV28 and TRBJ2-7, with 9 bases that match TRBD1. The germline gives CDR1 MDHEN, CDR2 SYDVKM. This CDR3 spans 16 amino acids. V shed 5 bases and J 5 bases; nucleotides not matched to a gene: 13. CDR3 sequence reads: CASSTTGTGFRDEQYV. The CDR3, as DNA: TGTGCCAGCAGTACAACCGGGACAGGGTTTCGCGACGAGCAGTACGTC.

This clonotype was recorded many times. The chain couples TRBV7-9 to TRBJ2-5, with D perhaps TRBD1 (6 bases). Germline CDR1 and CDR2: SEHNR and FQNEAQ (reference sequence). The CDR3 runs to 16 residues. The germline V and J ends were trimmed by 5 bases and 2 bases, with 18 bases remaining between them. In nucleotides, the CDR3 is TGTGCCAGCAGCCCTTCCAAAGGGACACTACAAGAGACCCAGTACTTC. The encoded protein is CASSPSKGTLQETQYF.

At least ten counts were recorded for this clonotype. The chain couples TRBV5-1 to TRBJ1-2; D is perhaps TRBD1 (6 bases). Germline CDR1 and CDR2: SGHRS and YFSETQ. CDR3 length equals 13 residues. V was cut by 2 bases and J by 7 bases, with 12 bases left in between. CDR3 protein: CASSFNQGSGYTF. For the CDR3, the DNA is TGCGCCAGCAGCTTTAACCAGGGGTCTGGCTACACCTTC.

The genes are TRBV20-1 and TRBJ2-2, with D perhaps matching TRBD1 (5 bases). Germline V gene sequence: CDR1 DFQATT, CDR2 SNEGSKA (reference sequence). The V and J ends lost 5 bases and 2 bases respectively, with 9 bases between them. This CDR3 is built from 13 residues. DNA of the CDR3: TGCAGTGCTCCAGGGCCAAACACCGGGGAGCTGTTTTTT. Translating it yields CSAPGPNTGELFF.

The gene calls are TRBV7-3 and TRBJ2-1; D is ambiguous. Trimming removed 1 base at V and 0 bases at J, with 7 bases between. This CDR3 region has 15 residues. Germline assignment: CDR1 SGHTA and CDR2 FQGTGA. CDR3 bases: TGTGCCAGCAGCTTAATTGCGACCTCCTACAATGAGCAGTTCTTC. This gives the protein CASSLIATSYNEQFF.

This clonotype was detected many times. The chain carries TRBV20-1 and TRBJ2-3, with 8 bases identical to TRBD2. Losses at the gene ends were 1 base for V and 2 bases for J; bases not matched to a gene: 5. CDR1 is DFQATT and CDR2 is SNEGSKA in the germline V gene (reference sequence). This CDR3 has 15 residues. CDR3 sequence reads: CSARGERGFTDTQYF. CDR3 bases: TGCAGTGCTAGAGGCGAGCGGGGGTTCACAGATACGCAGTATTTT.

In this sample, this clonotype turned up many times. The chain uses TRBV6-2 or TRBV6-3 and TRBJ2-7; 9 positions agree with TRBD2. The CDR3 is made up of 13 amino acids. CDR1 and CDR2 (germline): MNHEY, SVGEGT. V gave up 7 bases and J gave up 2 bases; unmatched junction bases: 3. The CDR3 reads CASTLAGTYEQYF. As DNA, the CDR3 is TGTGCCAGCACCCTAGCGGGGACCTACGAGCAGTACTTC.

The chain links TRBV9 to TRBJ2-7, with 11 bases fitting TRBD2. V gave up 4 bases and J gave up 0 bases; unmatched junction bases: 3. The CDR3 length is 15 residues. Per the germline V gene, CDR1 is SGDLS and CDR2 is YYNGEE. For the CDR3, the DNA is TGTGCCAGCAGCACGGGACTAGCGGACTCCTACGAGCAGTACTTC. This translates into CASSTGLADSYEQYF.

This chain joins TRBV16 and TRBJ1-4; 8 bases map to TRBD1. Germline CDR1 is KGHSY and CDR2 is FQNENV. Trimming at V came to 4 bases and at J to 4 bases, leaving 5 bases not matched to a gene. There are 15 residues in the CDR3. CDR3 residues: CASSPGTGRNEKLFF. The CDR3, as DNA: TGTGCCAGCAGCCCGGGGACAGGCCGTAATGAAAAACTGTTTTTT.

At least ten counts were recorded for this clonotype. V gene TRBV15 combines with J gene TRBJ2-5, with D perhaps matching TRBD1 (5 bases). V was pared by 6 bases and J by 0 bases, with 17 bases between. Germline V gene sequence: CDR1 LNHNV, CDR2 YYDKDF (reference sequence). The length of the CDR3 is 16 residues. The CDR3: CATREQAGSYQETQYF. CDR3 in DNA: TGTGCCACCAGGGAGCAGGCAGGGTCGTACCAAGAGACCCAGTACTTC.

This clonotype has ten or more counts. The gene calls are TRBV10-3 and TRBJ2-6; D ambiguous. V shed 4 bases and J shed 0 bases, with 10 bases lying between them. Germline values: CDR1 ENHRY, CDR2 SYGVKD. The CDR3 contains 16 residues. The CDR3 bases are TGTGCCATCAGTGGGACCGAAAGCTCTGGGGCCAACGTCCTGACTTTC. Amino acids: CAISGTESSGANVLTF.

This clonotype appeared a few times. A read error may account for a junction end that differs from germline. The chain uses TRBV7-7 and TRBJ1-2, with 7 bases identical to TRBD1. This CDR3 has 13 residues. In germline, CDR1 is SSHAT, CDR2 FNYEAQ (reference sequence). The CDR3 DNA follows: TGTGCTAGCAGCCCGCGGGAGGGGGCTGAGTACACCTTC. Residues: CASSPREGAEYTF.

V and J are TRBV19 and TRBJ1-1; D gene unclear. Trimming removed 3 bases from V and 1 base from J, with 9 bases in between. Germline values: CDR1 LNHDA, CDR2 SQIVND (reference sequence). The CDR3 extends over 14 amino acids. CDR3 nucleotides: TGTGCCAGTAGTATGCGGGATCGGAACACTGAAGCTTTCTTT. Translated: CASSMRDRNTEAFF.

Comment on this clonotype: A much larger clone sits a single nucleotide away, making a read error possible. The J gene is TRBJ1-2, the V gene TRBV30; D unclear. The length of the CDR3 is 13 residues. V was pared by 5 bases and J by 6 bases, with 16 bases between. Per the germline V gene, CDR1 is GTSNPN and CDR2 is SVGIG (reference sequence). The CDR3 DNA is TGTGCCTGGGTAGGGCAGCCCACCGATGGCTACACCTTC. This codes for CAWVGQPTDGYTF.

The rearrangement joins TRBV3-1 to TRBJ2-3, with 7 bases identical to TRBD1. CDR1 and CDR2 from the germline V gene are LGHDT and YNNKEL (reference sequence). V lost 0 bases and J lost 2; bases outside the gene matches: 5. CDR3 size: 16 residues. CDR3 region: CASSQDRGQSTDTQYF. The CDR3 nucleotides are TGTGCCAGCAGCCAAGATAGGGGACAGTCCACAGATACGCAGTATTTT.

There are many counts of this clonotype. The CDR3 bases are TGTGCCAGCAGCCCCTCTTACACCGGGGAGCTGTTTTTT. It encodes CASSPSYTGELFF. This chain uses TRBV11-3 with TRBJ2-2; no reliable D call. This CDR3 is built from 13 residues. V gave up 5 bases and J gave up 3 bases, with 7 bases separating them. The germline V gene encodes CDR1 SGHNT and CDR2 YENEEA.